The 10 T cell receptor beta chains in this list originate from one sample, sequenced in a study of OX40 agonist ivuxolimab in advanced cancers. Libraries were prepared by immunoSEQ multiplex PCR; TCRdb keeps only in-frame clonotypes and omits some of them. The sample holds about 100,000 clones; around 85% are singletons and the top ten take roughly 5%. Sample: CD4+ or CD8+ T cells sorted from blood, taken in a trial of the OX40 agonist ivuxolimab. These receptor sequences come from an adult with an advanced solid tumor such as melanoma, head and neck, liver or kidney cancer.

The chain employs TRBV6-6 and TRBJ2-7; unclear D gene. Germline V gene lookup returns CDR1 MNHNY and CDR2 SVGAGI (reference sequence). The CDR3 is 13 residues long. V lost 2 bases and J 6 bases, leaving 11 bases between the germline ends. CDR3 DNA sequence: TGTGCCAGCAGTTACCCCCAGCGCCCCGAGCAGTACTTC. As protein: CASSYPQRPEQYF.

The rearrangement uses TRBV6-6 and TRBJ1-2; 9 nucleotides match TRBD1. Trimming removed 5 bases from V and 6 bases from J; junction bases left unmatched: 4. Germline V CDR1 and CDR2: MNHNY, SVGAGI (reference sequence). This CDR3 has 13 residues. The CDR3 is CASSPGQGHGYTF. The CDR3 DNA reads TGTGCCAGCAGTCCGGGACAGGGTCATGGCTACACCTTC.

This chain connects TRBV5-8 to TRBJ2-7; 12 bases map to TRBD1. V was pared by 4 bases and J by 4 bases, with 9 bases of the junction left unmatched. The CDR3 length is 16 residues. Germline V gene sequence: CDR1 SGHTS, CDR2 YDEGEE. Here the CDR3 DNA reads TGTGCCAGCAGCCTGCCGGGACAGGGGGCGTTATACGAGCAGTACTTC. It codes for CASSLPGQGALYEQYF.

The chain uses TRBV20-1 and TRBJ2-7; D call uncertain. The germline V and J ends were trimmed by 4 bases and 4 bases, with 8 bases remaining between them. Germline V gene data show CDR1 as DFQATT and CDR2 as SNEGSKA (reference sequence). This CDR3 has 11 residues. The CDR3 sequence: CSAKAAYEQYF. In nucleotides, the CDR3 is TGCAGTGCTAAGGCTGCATACGAGCAGTACTTC.

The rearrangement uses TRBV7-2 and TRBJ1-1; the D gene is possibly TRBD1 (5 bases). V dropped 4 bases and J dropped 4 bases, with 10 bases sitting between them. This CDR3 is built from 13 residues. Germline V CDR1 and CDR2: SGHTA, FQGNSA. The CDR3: CASSSPTVTEAFF. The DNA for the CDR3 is TGTGCCAGCAGCTCCCCGACAGTCACTGAAGCTTTCTTT.

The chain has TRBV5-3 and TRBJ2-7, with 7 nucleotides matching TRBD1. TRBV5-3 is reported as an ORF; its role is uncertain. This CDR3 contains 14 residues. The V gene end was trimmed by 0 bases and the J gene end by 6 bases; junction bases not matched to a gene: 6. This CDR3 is CARSLDRGRGEQYF. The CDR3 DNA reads TGTGCCAGAAGCTTGGACAGGGGTAGAGGCGAGCAGTACTTC.

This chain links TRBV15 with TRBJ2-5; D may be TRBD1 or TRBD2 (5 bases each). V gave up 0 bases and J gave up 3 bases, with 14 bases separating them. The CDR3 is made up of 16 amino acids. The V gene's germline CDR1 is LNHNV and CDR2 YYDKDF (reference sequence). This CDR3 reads CATSRDRGDVKETQYF. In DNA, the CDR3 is TGTGCCACCAGCAGAGATAGAGGGGACGTCAAAGAGACCCAGTACTTC.

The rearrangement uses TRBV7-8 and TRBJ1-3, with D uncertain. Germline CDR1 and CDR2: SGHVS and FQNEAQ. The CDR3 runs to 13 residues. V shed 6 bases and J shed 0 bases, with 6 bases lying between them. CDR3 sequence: CASRTSSGNTIYF. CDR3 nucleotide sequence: TGTGCCAGCAGAACCAGCTCTGGAAACACCATATATTTT.

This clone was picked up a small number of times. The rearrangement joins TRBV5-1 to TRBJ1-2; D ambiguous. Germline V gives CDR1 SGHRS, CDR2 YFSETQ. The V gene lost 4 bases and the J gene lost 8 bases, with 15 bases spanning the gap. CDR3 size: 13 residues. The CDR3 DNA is TGCGCCAGCAGCCGTGGAGGAACGGCGGGCTACACCTTC. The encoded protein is CASSRGGTAGYTF.

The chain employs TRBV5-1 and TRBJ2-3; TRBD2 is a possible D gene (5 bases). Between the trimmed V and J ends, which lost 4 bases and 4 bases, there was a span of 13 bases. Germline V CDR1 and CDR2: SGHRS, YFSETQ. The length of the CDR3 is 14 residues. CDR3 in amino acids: CASSPTAGPDTQYF. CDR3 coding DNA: TGCGCCAGCAGCCCAACCGCGGGCCCAGATACGCAGTATTTT.